A single sample gave rise to the 23 T cell receptor beta chains below, sequenced in a study of OX40 agonist ivuxolimab in advanced cancers. Sequencing was performed with immunoSEQ multiplex PCR; in TCRdb, only in-frame clones are kept and a portion is missing. The sample has 58,000 or so clones, approximately 87% seen once. The sample was CD4+ or CD8+ T cells sorted from blood, taken in a trial of the OX40 agonist ivuxolimab. The receptors here all came from an adult with an advanced solid tumor such as melanoma, head and neck, liver or kidney cancer.

The chain has TRBV6-1 and TRBJ1-1; D gene unclear. Germline values: CDR1 MNHNS, CDR2 SASEGT. V dropped 7 bases and J dropped 3 bases, with 12 bases sitting between them. This CDR3 spans 13 amino acids. The CDR3 here is CASTIRRHTEAFF. The CDR3 bases are TGTGCCAGCACCATACGACGGCACACTGAAGCTTTCTTT.

J is TRBJ2-3 and V is TRBV2; 8 nucleotides agree with TRBD1. Germline V gives CDR1 SNHLY, CDR2 FYNNEI. The CDR3 has 15 residues. The V gene end was trimmed by 7 bases and the J gene end by 3 bases; junction bases not matched to a gene: 9. As DNA, the CDR3 is TGTGCCAGCACCATATCAGGGGGCTTGACAGATACGCAGTATTTT. Its protein product is CASTISGGLTDTQYF. The full variable domain, with the rest looked up from reference TRBV2 and TRBJ2-3, is EPEVTQTPSHQVTQMGQEVILRCVPISNHLYFYWYRQILGQKVEFLVSFYNNEISEKSEIFDDQFSVERPDGSNFTLKIRSTKLEDSAMYFCASTISGGLTDTQYFGPGTRLTVL.

The rearrangement links TRBV9 to TRBJ2-3, with D unresolved. Germline V lookup: CDR1 SGDLS, CDR2 YYNGEE. With 3 bases removed from V and 4 bases from J, the gap between germline ends came to 9 bases. The CDR3 length is 13 residues. CDR3 sequence: CASSAPLSDTQYF. For the CDR3, the DNA is TGTGCCAGCAGCGCCCCCCTCTCAGATACGCAGTATTTT.

CDR3 sequence: CASSIKSGETQYF. In DNA form, the CDR3 reads TGTGCCAGTAGTATAAAGTCTGGAGAGACCCAGTACTTC. The chain uses TRBV19 and TRBJ2-5; D remains unclear. Trimming left V 2 bases short and J 4 bases short, with 8 bases between. From germline, CDR1 is LNHDA and CDR2 SQIVND (reference sequence). CDR3 length: 13 amino acids.

The V gene is TRBV18, the J gene TRBJ1-1; D may be TRBD1 (5 bases). CDR1 is KGHSH and CDR2 is LQKENI in the germline V gene. The CDR3 runs to 15 residues. Trimming removed 0 bases from V and 1 base from J, with 9 bases in between. CDR3 coding DNA: TGTGCCAGCTCACCACCGGGAGGGGAGAACACTGAAGCTTTCTTT. Amino acids: CASSPPGGENTEAFF.

The rearrangement links TRBV19 to TRBJ2-3; 11 bases map to TRBD2. The CDR3 covers 15 residues. The germline CDR1 and CDR2 sequences are LNHDA and SQIVND (reference sequence). The ends lost 6 bases at V and 2 bases at J; junction bases unmatched: 4. CDR3 nucleotides: TGTGCCAGTAGCCCACTAGCGGGGGCCACAGATACGCAGTATTTT. This codes for CASSPLAGATDTQYF.

The chain recombines TRBV6-1 with TRBJ2-1, with a tentative D call TRBD2 (6 bases). Deletions cut 4 bases from V and 0 bases from J, with 13 bases between. Germline V gene lookup returns CDR1 MNHNS and CDR2 SASEGT. The CDR3 totals 16 residues. The CDR3 reads CASSAGDSRSYNEQFF. DNA for the CDR3: TGTGCCAGCAGTGCCGGGGACTCGCGCTCCTACAATGAGCAGTTCTTC.

The gene calls are TRBV28 and TRBJ2-5, with 7 bases aligning to TRBD1. V trimming: 6 bases; J trimming: 3 bases; junction bases outside the gene matches: 16. The CDR3 loop spans 17 amino acids. The germline V gene encodes CDR1 MDHEN and CDR2 SYDVKM. The CDR3 bases are TGTGCCAGCAGCCCATTCGCACTAAACACAGGGGAAGAGACCCAGTACTTC. This gives the protein CASSPFALNTGEETQYF.

The CDR3 coding sequence is TGTGCCAGCAGTGTCAGGAAGGGCTCTGGGGCCAACGTCCTGACTTTC. Its translation: CASSVRKGSGANVLTF. This chain joins TRBV2 and TRBJ2-6; D unresolved. V was pared by 4 bases and J by 0 bases, with 10 bases between. CDR3 length: 16 amino acids. Germline V gives CDR1 SNHLY, CDR2 FYNNEI. The full variable domain, its missing parts supplied by reference TRBV2 and TRBJ2-6, is EPEVTQTPSHQVTQMGQEVILRCVPISNHLYFYWYRQILGQKVEFLVSFYNNEISEKSEIFDDQFSVERPDGSNFTLKIRSTKLEDSAMYFCASSVRKGSGANVLTFGAGSRLTVL.

This clone came up once. This chain uses TRBV18 with TRBJ2-1, with 16 bases matching TRBD2. This CDR3 has 19 residues. V shed 2 bases, J shed 5 bases, and the junction held 9 bases outside the gene matches. Germline V CDR1 and CDR2: KGHSH, LQKENI. CDR3 sequence: CASSPSPPGLAGGNNEQFF. DNA for the CDR3: TGTGCCAGCTCACCATCACCTCCGGGACTAGCGGGGGGGAACAATGAGCAGTTCTTC.

J is TRBJ1-1 and V is TRBV7-6, with D possibly TRBD1 on 5 matching bases. V was cut by 6 bases and J by 0 bases, with 11 bases left in between. CDR1 is SGHVS, CDR2 FNYEAQ, per germline. CDR3 length: 14 residues. CDR3 amino acids: CASRVTDLNTEAFF. In DNA, the CDR3 is TGTGCCAGCAGAGTGACAGATCTGAACACTGAAGCTTTCTTT. Looking up the rest from reference TRBV7-6 and TRBJ1-1 gives the full variable domain: GAGVSQSPRYKVTKRGQDVALRCDPISGHVSLYWYRQALGQGPEFLTYFNYEAQQDKSGLPNDRFSAERPEGSISTLTIQRTEQRDSAMYRCASRVTDLNTEAFFGQGTRLTVV.

This CDR3 reads CASSATIDRGTSPLHF. CDR3 DNA sequence: TGTGCCAGCAGCGCGACTATTGACAGGGGGACTTCACCCCTCCACTTT. V gene TRBV9 combines with J gene TRBJ1-6; 9 bases fit TRBD1. The germline V gene encodes CDR1 SGDLS and CDR2 YYNGEE. The CDR3 is 16 amino acids. V was pared by 3 bases and J by 9 bases, with 10 bases of the junction left unmatched.

DNA of the CDR3: TGTGCCAGCAGCGTTGGACTAGCCGGGGAGCTGTTTTTT. Translated: CASSVGLAGELFF. The chain is built from TRBV2 and TRBJ2-2; 7 bases fit TRBD2. Trimming cost V 6 bases and J 6 bases; bases outside gene matches: 4. The CDR3 extends over 13 amino acids. Germline V gene sequence: CDR1 SNHLY, CDR2 FYNNEI.

Only a few counts were recorded for this clone. The chain combines TRBV10-3 with TRBJ2-7; D possibly matches TRBD1 or TRBD2 (5 bases each). Trimming pared 4 bases from V and 6 bases from J, leaving 16 bases between. CDR1 is ENHRY and CDR2 is SYGVKD in the germline V gene. The CDR3 length is 14 residues. CDR3 region: CAISGERGPGEQYF. Written as DNA, the CDR3 is TGTGCCATCAGTGGAGAACGGGGACCCGGCGAGCAGTACTTC.

V usage is TRBV7-8 and J usage is TRBJ2-7; weak D call: TRBD1 (6 bases). Germline values: CDR1 SGHVS, CDR2 FQNEAQ. The CDR3 contains 15 residues. The V and J ends lost 3 bases and 3 bases respectively, with 15 bases between them. The CDR3 bases are TGTGCCAGCAGCTTGGAGGTGGGACACGTCTACGAGCAGTACTTC. Translation: CASSLEVGHVYEQYF.

The rearrangement links TRBV28 to TRBJ1-1, with D maybe TRBD1 (5 bases). This CDR3 region has 15 residues. The germline V and J ends were trimmed by 6 bases and 1 base, with 15 bases remaining between them. Germline CDR1 is MDHEN and CDR2 is SYDVKM. DNA for the CDR3: TGTGCCAGCAGGACAGCCTCAACAGGGAACACTGAAGCTTTCTTT. It codes for CASRTASTGNTEAFF.

The gene calls are TRBV7-3 and TRBJ2-1, with D perhaps TRBD2 (6 bases). CDR3 length equals 13 residues. Looked up from germline, CDR1 is SGHTA and CDR2 is FQGTGA. The germline V and J ends were trimmed by 2 bases and 10 bases, with 12 bases remaining between them. This CDR3 is CASSLSGAGEQFF. CDR3 bases: TGTGCCAGCAGCTTATCCGGGGCGGGGGAGCAGTTCTTC.

The CDR3 loop is CASSTRLSGDRDTQYF. DNA of the CDR3: TGTGCCAGCAGCACCCGACTGTCGGGGGACAGGGATACGCAGTATTTT. This rearrangement joins TRBV7-2 to TRBJ2-3; 8 bases fit TRBD1. Germline V gene sequence: CDR1 SGHTA, CDR2 FQGNSA. The CDR3 covers 16 residues. V shed 5 bases, J shed 6 bases, and the junction held 13 bases outside the gene matches.

This sequence joins TRBV19 and TRBJ1-1; possibly TRBD1 for D (6 bases). Trimming took off 5 bases at V and 4 bases at J, with 17 bases between the two ends. The germline V gene encodes CDR1 LNHDA and CDR2 SQIVND (reference sequence). This CDR3 contains 15 residues. This CDR3 is CASSPRAGASTEAFF. The CDR3, as DNA: TGTGCCAGTAGTCCGCGGGCGGGGGCCTCCACTGAAGCTTTCTTT. The full variable domain, in which reference TRBV19 and TRBJ1-1 provide the parts outside the CDR3, is DGGITQSPKYLFRKEGQNVTLSCEQNLNHDAMYWYRQDPGQGLRLIYYSQIVNDFQKGDIAEGYSVSREKKESFPLTVTSAQKNPTAFYLCASSPRAGASTEAFFGQGTRLTVV.

The chain combines TRBV6-6 with TRBJ1-3; TRBD1 matches 7 bases. The junction had 8 bases not matched to a gene; V was cut back by 6 bases and J by 0 bases. Germline V CDR1 and CDR2: MNHNY, SVGAGI (reference sequence). The CDR3 runs to 16 residues. Here the CDR3 reads CASSDTGANSGNTIYF. The CDR3 DNA reads as TGTGCCAGCAGCGATACAGGGGCCAACTCTGGAAACACCATATATTTT.

The chain couples TRBV18 to TRBJ2-5, with D tentatively TRBD1 (6 bases). The CDR3 extends over 13 amino acids. CDR1 KGHSH and CDR2 LQKENI come from the germline V gene. Trimming stripped 5 bases from V and 2 bases from J, with 9 bases between. In DNA, the CDR3 is TGTGCCAGCTCAGCTGACAGGCAAGAGACCCAGTACTTC. Amino acids: CASSADRQETQYF.

The genes are TRBV5-1 and TRBJ2-7; D ambiguous. This CDR3 has 12 residues. Germline V gene sequence: CDR1 SGHRS, CDR2 YFSETQ. Trimming left V 4 bases short and J 3 bases short, with 8 bases between. CDR3 residues: CASSGSGYEQYF. In DNA form, the CDR3 reads TGCGCCAGCAGCGGTAGTGGCTACGAGCAGTACTTC. Full variable domain (missing parts from reference TRBV5-1 and TRBJ2-7): KAGVTQTPRYLIKTRGQQVTLSCSPISGHRSVSWYQQTPGQGLQFLFEYFSETQRNKGNFPGRFSGRQFSNSRSEMNVSTLELGDSALYLCASSGSGYEQYFGPGTRLTVT.

The gene calls are TRBV6-1 and TRBJ1-6; TRBD1 matches at 10 bases. Trimming cost V 3 bases and J 8 bases; bases outside gene matches: 16. This CDR3 has 19 amino acids. CDR1 MNHNS and CDR2 SASEGT come from the germline V gene. DNA for the CDR3: TGTGCCAGCAGTGACCCCGGGACAGGGGTAGGGTATCGCGATTCACCCCTCCACTTT. Amino acid sequence: CASSDPGTGVGYRDSPLHF.